This T cell receptor (beta chain) was identified in a study of cytomegalovirus exposure and HLA in healthy donors. Study-wide results and limits: Equally common other TCR beta chains were less clonally expanded than HLA-associated ones, a later analysis found. Several of the most significant clusters were apparently associated with common viral pathogens in a later analysis.

Details on this clone: What it binds is not known.

The PCR contained 60 Vbeta and 13 Jbeta primers. Sequenced by immunoSEQ multiplex PCR; TCRdb stores in-frame clones only, minus some. This table has under 200,000 clones, roughly four fifths appearing once. The sample taken for sequencing was PBMCs. The source of this sequence is a woman aged 18 to 35 in good health and CMV-seropositive.

The CDR3 nucleotides read TGTGCCACCAGCAGAGCCCGTACAGACCCCTACGAGCAGTACTTC. Protein sequence: CATSRARTDPYEQYF. The chain has TRBV15 and TRBJ2-7, with D unclear. The germline V and J ends were trimmed by 1 base and 2 bases, with 12 bases remaining between them. The CDR3 runs 15 residues. The germline V gene encodes CDR1 LNHNV and CDR2 YYDKDF (reference sequence). The full variable domain, its missing parts supplied by reference TRBV15 and TRBJ2-7, is DAMVIQNPRYQVTQFGKPVTLSCSQTLNHNVMYWYQQKSSQAPKLLFHYYDKDFNNEADTPDNFQSRRPNTSFCFLDIRSPGLGDTAMYLCATSRARTDPYEQYFGPGTRLTVT.